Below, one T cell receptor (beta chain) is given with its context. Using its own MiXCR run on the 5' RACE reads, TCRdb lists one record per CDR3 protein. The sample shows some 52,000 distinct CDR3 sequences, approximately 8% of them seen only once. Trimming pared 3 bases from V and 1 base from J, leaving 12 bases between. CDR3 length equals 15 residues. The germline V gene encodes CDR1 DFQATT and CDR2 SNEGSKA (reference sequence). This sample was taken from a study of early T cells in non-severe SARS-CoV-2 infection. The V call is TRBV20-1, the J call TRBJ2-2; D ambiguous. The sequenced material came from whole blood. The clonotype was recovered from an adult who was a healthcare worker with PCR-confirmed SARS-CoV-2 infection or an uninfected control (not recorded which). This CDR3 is CSASPRVVNTGELFF. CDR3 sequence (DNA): TGCAGTGCTAGTCCCCGTGTTGTGAACACCGGGGAGCTGTTTTTT.